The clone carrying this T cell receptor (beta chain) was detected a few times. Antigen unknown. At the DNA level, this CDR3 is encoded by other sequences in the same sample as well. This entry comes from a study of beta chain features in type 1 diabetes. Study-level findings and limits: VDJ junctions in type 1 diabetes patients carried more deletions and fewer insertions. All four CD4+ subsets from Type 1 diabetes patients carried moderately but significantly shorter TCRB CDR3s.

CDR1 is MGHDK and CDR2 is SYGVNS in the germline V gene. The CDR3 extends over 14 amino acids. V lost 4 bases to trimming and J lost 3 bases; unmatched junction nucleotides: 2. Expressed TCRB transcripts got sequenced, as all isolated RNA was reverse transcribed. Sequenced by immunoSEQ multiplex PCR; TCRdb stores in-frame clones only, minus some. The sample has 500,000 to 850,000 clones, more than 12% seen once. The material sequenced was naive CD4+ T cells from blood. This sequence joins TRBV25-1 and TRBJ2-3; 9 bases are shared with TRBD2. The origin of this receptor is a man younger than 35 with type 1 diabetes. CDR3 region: CASSVAGGTDTQYF. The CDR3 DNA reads TGTGCCAGCAGTGTGGCGGGGGGGACAGATACGCAGTATTTT.